These T cell receptor beta chains were read from a single sample in a study of cytomegalovirus exposure and HLA in healthy donors. Method: immunoSEQ multiplex PCR; TCRdb's copy keeps in-frame clones and lacks some. The data hold approximately 160,000 clones, with more than 80% observed a single time. Sequenced input: PBMCs. Every receptor here comes from a woman aged 18-29 years in good health and CMV-seropositive. Each CDR3 is given with its conserved first and last residue. A D gene is named only where the DNA matches it firmly. The size field is filled for only some rows; it gives once, few, many or a size class.

J gene,clone size,D gene,V gene,CDR3 DNA,CDR3 protein
TRBJ1-2,few,TRBD1,TRBV5-1,TGCGCCAGCAGAGACAGGGGGCGCAATGATGGCTACACCTTC,CASRDRGRNDGYTF
TRBJ2-1,NA,TRBD2,TRBV5-1,TGCGCCAGCAGCCCCAAACTAGCGCTCTTGGTCAATGAGCAGTTCTTC,CASSPKLALLVNEQFF
TRBJ1-3,NA,NA,TRBV5-4,TGTGCCAGCAGCTTGGCAGGGTCCGGAAACACCATATATTTT,CASSLAGSGNTIYF
TRBJ2-7,NA,TRBD1,TRBV10-3,TGTGCCATCGGGGGACAGGGTAAGACCTACGAGCAGTACTTC,CAIGGQGKTYEQYF
TRBJ2-7,NA,NA,TRBV19,TGTGCCAGTAGTATAGGCGGGGCCCTCTCCTACGAGCAGTACTTC,CASSIGGALSYEQYF
TRBJ2-7,NA,NA,TRBV18,TGTGCCAGCTCCTCCGTCGGGGGCTACGAGCAGTACTTC,CASSSVGGYEQYF
TRBJ2-7,NA,NA,TRBV5-6,TGTGCCAGCAGCGGTCCGGGGGACGAGCAGTACTTC,CASSGPGDEQYF
TRBJ2-7,NA,TRBD1,TRBV7-8,TGTGCCAGCAGCTTAGTCAGGGACAGGGGTGGAGAGCAGTACTTC,CASSLVRDRGGEQYF
TRBJ2-3,NA,TRBD2,TRBV7-8,TGTGCCAGCAGCTTAAAGCTGGGGGGGGAGCAGTATTTT,CASSLKLGGEQYF
TRBJ1-1,NA,TRBD1,TRBV4-2,TGTGCCAGCAGCCAAGATCTGGCAGGGGGCTGGACTGAAGCTTTCTTT,CASSQDLAGGWTEAFF
TRBJ1-6,NA,NA,TRBV2,TGTGCCAGCAGTGGGGAGGGAGGCCTAGGTTCACCCCTCCACTTT,CASSGEGGLGSPLHF
TRBJ2-7,NA,NA,TRBV18,TGTGCCAGCTCACCGCCGTTCAGCGGATCTGGGCAGTACTTC,CASSPPFSGSGQYF
TRBJ2-7,NA,NA,TRBV14,TGTGCCAGCAGCTTACCGGGACTCCTACTCCACGAGCAGTACTTC,CASSLPGLLLHEQYF
TRBJ2-7,NA,NA,TRBV18,TGTGCCAGCTCCGATTTCGGTCTGCTGTACGAGCAGTACTTC,CASSDFGLLYEQYF
TRBJ2-7,NA,NA,TRBV2,TGTGCCAGCAGTGTGGAACGGGACTCCTACGAGCAGTACTTC,CASSVERDSYEQYF
TRBJ1-1,once,NA,TRBV6-5,TGTGCCAGCAGTTACTTGGGGGGAAAGGTGAACACTGAAGCTTTCTTT,CASSYLGGKVNTEAFF
TRBJ1-1,NA,NA,TRBV29-1,TGCAGCGTAAACTACTACGCCGGGGGTGGTAACACTGAAGCTTTCTTT,CSVNYYAGGGNTEAFF
TRBJ2-5,NA,NA,TRBV27,TGTGCCAGCAGTTCCAAGAAGGAGGGACGCTATAGGGAGACCCAGTACTTC,CASSSKKEGRYRETQYF
TRBJ1-4,NA,NA,TRBV11-2,TGTGCCAGCAGCTTAGAAGCAGGGAAACTGTTTTTT,CASSLEAGKLFF
TRBJ1-3,once,NA,TRBV6-5,TGTGCCAGCAGTTACACAACCGGGGACACCATATATTTT,CASSYTTGDTIYF
TRBJ2-2,NA,NA,TRBV4-2,TGTGCCAGCAGCCAAGAGTCGACTAGTAACGCCGGGGAGCTGTTTTTT,CASSQESTSNAGELFF
TRBJ2-3,NA,TRBD2,TRBV5-4,TGTGCCAGCAGCTTGGCCGAGGGCGGGGGGCTGCATACGCAGTATTTT,CASSLAEGGGLHTQYF
TRBJ2-1,NA,TRBD1,TRBV29-1,TGCAGCGCTATTGCCTGGGGGACAGGGAACAATGAGCAGTTCTTC,CSAIAWGTGNNEQFF
TRBJ2-5,NA,TRBD1,TRBV28,TGTGCCAGCAGTTTAGGGGGCCAGGGGGTAAAGACCCAGTACTTC,CASSLGGQGVKTQYF
TRBJ2-1,NA,NA,TRBV6-5,TGTGCCAGCAGTTACTCACAGGGATACAATGAGCAGTTCTTC,CASSYSQGYNEQFF
TRBJ2-7,few,NA,TRBV6-4,TGTGCCAGCACGGTACCTTGCCACGAGCAGTACTTC,CASTVPCHEQYF
TRBJ2-7,few,NA,TRBV7-2,TGTGCCAGCAAGGGGACATTAAGGGGCGAGCAGTACTTC,CASKGTLRGEQYF
TRBJ2-5,NA,TRBD2,TRBV7-3,TGTGCCAGCGGGAGCGGGCGGGGGGAGACCCAGTACTTC,CASGSGRGETQYF
TRBJ2-1,NA,NA,TRBV5-1,TGCGCCAGCAGCCCGGGAGATTACAATGAGCAGTTCTTC,CASSPGDYNEQFF
TRBJ2-3,NA,NA,TRBV29-1,TGCAGCGTCCCAGGGGGGTTGATAGGAGATACGCAGTATTTT,CSVPGGLIGDTQYF
TRBJ2-1,NA,TRBD2,TRBV4-1,TGCGCCAGCAGCCAAGGGGGAGCGGGGGGGCCCCTATCCTACAATGAGCAGTTCTTC,CASSQGGAGGPLSYNEQFF
TRBJ2-2,NA,TRBD2,TRBV4-2,TGTGCCAGCAGCCCGAAGACTAGCGGGGGGGCCGCGAACACCGGGGAGCTGTTTTTT,CASSPKTSGGAANTGELFF
TRBJ2-7,NA,TRBD1,TRBV7-9,TGTGCCAGCAGCTCACGGACAGGGAGCTCCTACGAGCAGTACTTC,CASSSRTGSSYEQYF
TRBJ1-5,once,NA,TRBV12-5,TGTGCTAGTGGTTTGGTGGTTGGACAGAATCAGCCCCAGCATTTT,CASGLVVGQNQPQHF
TRBJ2-7,NA,TRBD2,TRBV19,TGTGCCAGTAGGGGACTAGCGGATTACGAGCAGTACTTC,CASRGLADYEQYF
TRBJ1-5,NA,TRBD1,TRBV5-1,TGCGCCAGCAGTCGTAACGGTGACAGGGGTCAGCCCCAGCATTTT,CASSRNGDRGQPQHF
TRBJ2-2,NA,NA,TRBV7-6,TGTGCCAGCAGCGCAAGAAACAGGGTCTCTGGTGAATATAACACCGGGGAGCTGTTTTTT,CASSARNRVSGEYNTGELFF
TRBJ2-7,once,TRBD2,TRBV7-8,TGTGCCAGCAGCTCTCTAGCGGTTTCCTCCTACGAGCAGTACTTC,CASSSLAVSSYEQYF
TRBJ1-3,NA,NA,TRBV9,TGTGCCAGCAGCGCGACAACAGGGAAACACTCTGGAAACACCATATATTTT,CASSATTGKHSGNTIYF
TRBJ2-3,NA,NA,TRBV25-1,TGTGCCAGCAGAAGGGGGACAACGGGGGATACGCAGTATTTT,CASRRGTTGDTQYF
TRBJ1-5,NA,TRBD1,TRBV4-2,TGTGCCAGCAGCCAAGTCGAGTCAGGGGGGAGCAATCAGCCCCAGCATTTT,CASSQVESGGSNQPQHF
TRBJ2-2,NA,NA,TRBV27,TGTGCCAGCAGTCCCCGGACATTGAACACCGGGGAGCTGTTTTTT,CASSPRTLNTGELFF
TRBJ2-7,NA,TRBD2,TRBV7-9,TGTGCCAGCAGCATGAGCGGGGGGCCCTCCTACGAGCAGTACTTC,CASSMSGGPSYEQYF
TRBJ1-2,NA,NA,TRBV11-2,TGTGCCAGCAGCTTAGGCCCCGGGTGGAACTATGGCTACACCTTC,CASSLGPGWNYGYTF
TRBJ2-2,NA,TRBD2,TRBV5-4,TGTGCCAGCAGCCACGGTGGGGGGGAGACCGGGGAGCTGTTTTTT,CASSHGGGETGELFF
TRBJ2-7,few,NA,TRBV2,TGTGCCAGCATTAGGGAGCGGAGGAGCTCCTACGAGCAGTACTTC,CASIRERRSSYEQYF
TRBJ1-1,NA,TRBD1,TRBV6-1,TGTGCCACGGGACAGGGACAAATGAACACTGAAGCTTTCTTT,CATGQGQMNTEAFF
TRBJ2-2,once,TRBD2,TRBV7-3,TGTGCCAGCAGCCTTCCGGGACTAGCGGCTTTCACCGGGGAGCTGTTTTTT,CASSLPGLAAFTGELFF